This record covers a single T cell receptor (beta chain). Its antigen is currently unknown. These data are taken from a study of T cell responses to AZD1222 COVID-19 vaccine. Findings of the study overall: The number of AZD1222 recipients seropositive at baseline was only five or six. The donors showed a predominance of white British ancestry and of females, with possible underestimation of clonal diversity.

Sequencing was performed with immunoSEQ multiplex PCR; in TCRdb, only in-frame clones are kept and a portion is missing. This table has 100,000 to 150,000 clones, approximately 87% appearing once. The CDR3 length is 13 residues. Germline loops: CDR1 LNHDA, CDR2 SQIVND (reference sequence). With 5 bases removed from V and 5 bases from J, the gap between germline ends came to 13 bases. This clonotype was sampled from an adult in good health. The sequencing used peripheral blood, collected on day 0 of AZD1222 vaccination. The chain is built from TRBV19 and TRBJ2-7, with unresolved D. CDR3 region: CASSLTAQDEQYF. CDR3 DNA sequence: TGTGCCAGTAGTTTAACAGCCCAGGACGAGCAGTACTTC.